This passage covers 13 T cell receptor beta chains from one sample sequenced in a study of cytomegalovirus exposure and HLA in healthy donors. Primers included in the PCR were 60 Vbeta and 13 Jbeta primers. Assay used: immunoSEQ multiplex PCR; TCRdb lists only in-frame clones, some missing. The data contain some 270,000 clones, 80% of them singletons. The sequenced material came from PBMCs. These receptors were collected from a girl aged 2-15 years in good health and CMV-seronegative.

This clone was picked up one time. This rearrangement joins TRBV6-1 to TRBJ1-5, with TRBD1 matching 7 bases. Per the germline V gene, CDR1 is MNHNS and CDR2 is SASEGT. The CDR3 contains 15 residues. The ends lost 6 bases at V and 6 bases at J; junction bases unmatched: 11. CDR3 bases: TGTGCCAGCAGACCGAATGACAGGGCCGGTCAGCCCCAGCATTTT. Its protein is CASRPNDRAGQPQHF.

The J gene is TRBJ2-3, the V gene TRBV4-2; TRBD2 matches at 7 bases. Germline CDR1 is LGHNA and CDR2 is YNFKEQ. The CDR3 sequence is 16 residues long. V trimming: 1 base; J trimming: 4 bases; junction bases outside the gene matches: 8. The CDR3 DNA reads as TGTGCCAGCAGCCAAGGGCGGGGGAAGGGCTCAGATACGCAGTATTTT. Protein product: CASSQGRGKGSDTQYF.

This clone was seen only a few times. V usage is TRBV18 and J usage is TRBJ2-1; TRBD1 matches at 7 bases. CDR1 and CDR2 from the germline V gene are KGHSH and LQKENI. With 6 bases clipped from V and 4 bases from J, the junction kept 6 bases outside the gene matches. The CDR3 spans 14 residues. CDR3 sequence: CASSPLQGYNEQFF. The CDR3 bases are TGTGCCAGCTCCCCCTTACAGGGGTACAATGAGCAGTTCTTC.

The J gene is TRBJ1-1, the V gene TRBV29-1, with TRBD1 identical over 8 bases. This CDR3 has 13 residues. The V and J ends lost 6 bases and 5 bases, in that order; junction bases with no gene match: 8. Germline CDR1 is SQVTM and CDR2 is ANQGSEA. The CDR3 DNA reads TGCAGCGTCGTCGACAGGGGTTGGACTGAAGCTTTCTTT. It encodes CSVVDRGWTEAFF.

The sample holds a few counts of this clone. This chain's CDR3 is CASSSVRGPGDEQYF. In DNA, the CDR3 is TGTGCCAGCAGCTCTGTGAGGGGGCCGGGGGACGAGCAGTACTTC. V usage is TRBV13 and J usage is TRBJ2-7; D possibly corresponds to TRBD1 (7 bases). The CDR3 is made up of 15 amino acids. CDR1 is PRHDT, CDR2 FYEKMQ, per germline (reference sequence). V gave up 4 bases and J gave up 5 bases, with 18 bases separating them.

Here the CDR3 reads CASRTSGPLNEQFF. The CDR3 region has the DNA TGTGCCAGCAGGACTAGCGGCCCCCTTAATGAGCAGTTCTTC. V and J are TRBV25-1 and TRBJ2-1; 9 nucleotides match TRBD2. The junction had 7 bases not matched to a gene; V was cut back by 6 bases and J by 7 bases. CDR3 length: 14 residues. Germline V gene sequence: CDR1 MGHDK, CDR2 SYGVNS.

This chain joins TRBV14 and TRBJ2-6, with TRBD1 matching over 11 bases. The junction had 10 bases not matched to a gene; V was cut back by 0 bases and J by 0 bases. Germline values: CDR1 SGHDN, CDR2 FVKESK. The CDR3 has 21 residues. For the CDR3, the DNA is TGTGCCAGCAGCCAAGATTGGGGGACAGGGGGGCCCAGCTCTGGGGCCAACGTCCTGACTTTC. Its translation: CASSQDWGTGGPSSGANVLTF.

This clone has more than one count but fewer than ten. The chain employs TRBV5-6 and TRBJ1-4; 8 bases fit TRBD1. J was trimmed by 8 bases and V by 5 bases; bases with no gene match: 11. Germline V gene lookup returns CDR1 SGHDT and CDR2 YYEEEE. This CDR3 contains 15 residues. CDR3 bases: TGTGCCAGCAGTTATCCTACAGGGGGGAAGGAAAAACTGTTTTTT. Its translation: CASSYPTGGKEKLFF.

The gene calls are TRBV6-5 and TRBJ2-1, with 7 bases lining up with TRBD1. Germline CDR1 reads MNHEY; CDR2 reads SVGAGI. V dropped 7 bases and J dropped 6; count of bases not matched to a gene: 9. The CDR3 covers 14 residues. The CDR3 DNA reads TGTGCCAGCACCTGGGACAGAGGGGGCAATGAGCAGTTCTTC. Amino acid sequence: CASTWDRGGNEQFF.

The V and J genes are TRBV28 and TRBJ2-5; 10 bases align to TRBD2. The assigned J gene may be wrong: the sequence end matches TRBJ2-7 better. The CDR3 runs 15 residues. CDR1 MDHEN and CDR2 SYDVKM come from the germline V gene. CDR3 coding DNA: TGTGCCAGCAGACCTGAGCGGGGGGGCCAGTACGAGCAGTACTTC. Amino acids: CASRPERGGQYEQYF.

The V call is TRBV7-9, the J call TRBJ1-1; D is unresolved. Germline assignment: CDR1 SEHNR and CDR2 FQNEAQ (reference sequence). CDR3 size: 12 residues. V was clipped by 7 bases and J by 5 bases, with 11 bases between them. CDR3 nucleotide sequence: TGTGCCAGCAAAAGGGAGGAGACTGAAGCTTTCTTT. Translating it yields CASKREETEAFF.

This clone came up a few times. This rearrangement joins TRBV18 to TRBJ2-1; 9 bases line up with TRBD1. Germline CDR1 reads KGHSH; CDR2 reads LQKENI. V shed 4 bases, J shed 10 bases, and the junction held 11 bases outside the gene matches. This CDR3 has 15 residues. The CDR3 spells CASSQTGTGIGEQFF. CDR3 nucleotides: TGTGCCAGCTCACAAACCGGGACAGGGATTGGGGAGCAGTTCTTC.

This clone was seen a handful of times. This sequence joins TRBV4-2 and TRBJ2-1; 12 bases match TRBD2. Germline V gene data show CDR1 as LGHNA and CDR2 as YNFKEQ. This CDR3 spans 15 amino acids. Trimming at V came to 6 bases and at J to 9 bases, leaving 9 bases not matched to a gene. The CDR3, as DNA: TGTGCCAGCAGTAAGACTAGCGGGAGTCAGGGTGAGCAGTTCTTC. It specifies CASSKTSGSQGEQFF.